Below, 26 T cell receptor beta chains from the same sample are listed, as sequenced in a study of blood T cell repertoires in COVID-19. The repertoire was sequenced with immunoSEQ multiplex PCR; TCRdb's copy has only in-frame clones and lacks some. The sample has roughly 230,000 clones, approximately 84% seen once. The material sequenced was peripheral blood. These receptors all stem from a man in his forties or fifties with active or convalescent COVID-19.

This clone was seen just once. The gene calls are TRBV5-6 and TRBJ2-5; 9 bases fit TRBD1. This CDR3 spans 14 amino acids. Looked up from germline, CDR1 is SGHDT and CDR2 is YYEEEE. V shed 0 bases and J 5 bases; nucleotides not matched to a gene: 2. CDR3 protein: CASSLDGQGETQYF. The CDR3 DNA sequence: TGTGCCAGCAGCTTGGATGGACAGGGGGAGACCCAGTACTTC.

This chain links TRBV5-6 with TRBJ2-4; weak D call: TRBD2 (6 bases). This CDR3 has 15 residues. Looked up from germline, CDR1 is SGHDT and CDR2 is YYEEEE. V was shortened by 0 bases and J by 7 bases, with 14 bases between the two germline ends. CDR3 in amino acids: CASSLGSGLRNIQYF. DNA for the CDR3: TGTGCCAGCAGCTTGGGCAGCGGGTTAAGGAACATTCAGTACTTC.

The rearrangement joins TRBV14 to TRBJ2-7, with D maybe TRBD2 (6 bases). The CDR3 is 13 residues long. The germline V gene encodes CDR1 SGHDN and CDR2 FVKESK. V lost 6 bases and J 7 bases, leaving 16 bases between the germline ends. Written as DNA, the CDR3 is TGTGCCAGCAGTCTTACCGTTGGAGGGGAGCAGTACTTC. Amino acids: CASSLTVGGEQYF. Complete variable domain (other parts from reference TRBV14 and TRBJ2-7): EAGVTQFPSHSVIEKGQTVTLRCDPISGHDNLYWYRRVMGKEIKFLLHFVKESKQDESGMPNNRFLAERTGGTYSTLKVQPAELEDSGVYFCASSLTVGGEQYFGPGTRLTVT.

The chain links TRBV19 to TRBJ2-2; 12 nucleotides agree with TRBD2. Germline CDR1 and CDR2: LNHDA and SQIVND (reference sequence). J gave up 1 base and V 7 bases, and 1 base lay outside the gene matches. CDR3 length: 15 amino acids. This CDR3 is CASKTSGGNTGELFF. Written as DNA, the CDR3 is TGTGCCAGTAAGACTAGCGGGGGGAACACCGGGGAGCTGTTTTTT.

This clone was found many times. The chain uses TRBV9 and TRBJ2-2; possible D gene TRBD1, 5 bases. Trimming removed 1 base at V and 2 bases at J, with 12 bases between. This CDR3 has 16 amino acids. In germline, CDR1 is SGDLS, CDR2 YYNGEE. The CDR3 spells CASSVNRYHNTGELFF. The CDR3 DNA reads as TGTGCCAGCAGCGTAAACAGGTACCACAACACCGGGGAGCTGTTTTTT. Full variable domain (missing parts from reference TRBV9 and TRBJ2-2): DSGVTQTPKHLITATGQRVTLRCSPRSGDLSVYWYQQSLDQGLQFLIQYYNGEERAKGNILERFSAQQFPDLHSELNLSSLELGDSALYFCASSVNRYHNTGELFFGEGSRLTVL.

This clone was found a few times. V is TRBV1 and J is TRBJ2-7; whether TRBD1, the table's D call, matches the DNA was not checked. TRBV1 is classified as a pseudogene. This CDR3 comprises 15 residues. CDR3 sequence (DNA): TGCACCAGCAGCAAGCCTGGGACACTCACCTACGAGCAGTACTTC. Translation gives CTSSKPGTLTYEQYF.

This clone has more than one count but fewer than ten. The chain has TRBV3-1 (or the pseudogene TRBV3-2) and TRBJ2-7; D is unclear. Germline CDR1 is LGHDT and CDR2 is YNNKEL (reference sequence). The length of the CDR3 is 13 residues. Trimming shortened V by 3 bases and J by 7 bases, and 13 bases separated the two germline ends. Here the CDR3 reads CASSQFEVREQYF. CDR3 nucleotides: TGTGCCAGCAGCCAGTTCGAGGTTAGAGAGCAGTACTTC.

CDR3 DNA: TGTGCCATCAGTGAGTCTTTTAGGGGACAGGGGATTGACGGCTACACCTTC. Translation: CAISESFRGQGIDGYTF. This sequence joins TRBV10-3 and TRBJ1-2; 10 bases are shared with TRBD1. Germline V CDR1 and CDR2: ENHRY, SYGVKD. J was trimmed by 8 bases and V by 0 bases; bases with no gene match: 12. CDR3 length: 17 residues.

The CDR3 coding sequence is TGTGCCAGCAGCGTAGACCAGGGAACGAATTCACCCCTCCACTTT. Its protein product is CASSVDQGTNSPLHF. The chain joins TRBV9 to TRBJ1-6; a possible D gene is TRBD1 (5 bases). Germline assignment: CDR1 SGDLS and CDR2 YYNGEE. Trimming took off 0 bases at V and 7 bases at J, with 11 bases between the two ends. The CDR3 loop spans 15 amino acids.

This chain connects TRBV19 to TRBJ1-1, with D unclear. In germline, CDR1 is LNHDA, CDR2 SQIVND (reference sequence). V lost 6 bases and J 4 bases, leaving 15 bases between the germline ends. The CDR3 runs to 14 residues. The CDR3 is CASRIEEVATEAFF. The CDR3 DNA sequence: TGTGCCAGTAGAATTGAGGAAGTTGCCACTGAAGCTTTCTTT.

This clone was counted between two and nine times. The chain uses TRBV7-9 and TRBJ1-1, with D unresolved. The ends were cut back, 2 bases at V and 4 bases at J, with 8 bases in the middle. Germline values: CDR1 SEHNR, CDR2 FQNEAQ (reference sequence). The CDR3 is 13 amino acids. CDR3 residues: CASSLLDGTEAFF. Written as DNA, the CDR3 is TGTGCCAGCAGCTTACTAGACGGCACTGAAGCTTTCTTT.

V usage is TRBV19 and J usage is TRBJ2-2; 9 bases map to TRBD1. The V segment lost 1 base and the J segment 2 bases; nucleotides outside the gene matches: 5. Germline V gene sequence: CDR1 LNHDA, CDR2 SQIVND (reference sequence). CDR3 length equals 17 residues. CDR3 DNA sequence: TGTGCCAGTAGTATAGGGCTGGGACAGGGCAACACCGGGGAGCTGTTTTTT. It codes for CASSIGLGQGNTGELFF.

This chain joins TRBV7-8 and TRBJ2-2, with a possible D match to TRBD2 (5 bases). Deletions cut 6 bases from V and 2 bases from J, with 10 bases between. CDR3 length equals 14 residues. Germline CDR1 and CDR2: SGHVS and FQNEAQ. The CDR3 nucleotides read TGTGCCAGCAGGGAGCGGTCCAACACCGGGGAGCTGTTTTTT. This gives the protein CASRERSNTGELFF.

V gene TRBV7-8 combines with J gene TRBJ1-1; tentatively, D is TRBD1 (6 bases). V dropped 0 bases and J dropped 1 base, with 6 bases sitting between them. Looked up from germline, CDR1 is SGHVS and CDR2 is FQNEAQ. This CDR3 is 14 amino acids long. DNA of the CDR3: TGTGCCAGCAGCTTAGCGGGACAGAACACTGAAGCTTTCTTT. Translation: CASSLAGQNTEAFF.

V is TRBV19 and J is TRBJ2-2; tentatively, D is TRBD1 (6 bases). Trimming shortened V by 1 base and J by 4 bases, and 10 bases separated the two germline ends. Germline assignment: CDR1 LNHDA and CDR2 SQIVND (reference sequence). The CDR3 has 15 amino acids. CDR3 DNA sequence: TGTGCCAGTAGTATAGTAGGGGGTGGCACCGGGGAGCTGTTTTTT. As protein: CASSIVGGGTGELFF.

V and J are TRBV6-4 and TRBJ1-6, with TRBD1 matching 11 bases. The CDR3 runs to 14 residues. Looked up from germline, CDR1 is MRHNA and CDR2 is SNTAGT. J lost 10 bases, V lost 4 bases, and 3 bases had no gene match. CDR3: CASSGGQGGSPLHF. The CDR3 bases are TGTGCCAGCAGTGGGGGACAGGGGGGATCACCCCTCCACTTT.

The J gene is TRBJ1-1, the V gene TRBV19; a possible D gene is TRBD1 (5 bases). Germline V lookup: CDR1 LNHDA, CDR2 SQIVND (reference sequence). V lost 4 bases and J 1 base, leaving 10 bases between the germline ends. CDR3 length equals 14 residues. CDR3 residues: CASSTSGGNTEAFF. The CDR3 nucleotides read TGTGCCAGTAGTACCTCGGGGGGGAACACTGAAGCTTTCTTT.

This sequence joins TRBV7-2 and TRBJ1-2; 8 bases are a match to TRBD1. CDR3 length: 15 residues. CDR1 is SGHTA, CDR2 FQGNSA, per germline. Losses at the gene ends were 2 bases for V and 5 bases for J; bases not matched to a gene: 7. The CDR3 region is CASSLRGQDPYGYTF. Here the CDR3 DNA reads TGTGCCAGCAGCTTAAGGGGACAGGACCCATATGGCTACACCTTC. The whole variable domain, filled in from reference TRBV7-2 and TRBJ1-2, reads GAGVSQSPSNKVTEKGKDVELRCDPISGHTALYWYRQSLGQGLEFLIYFQGNSAPDKSGLPSDRFSAERTGGSVSTLTIQRTQQEDSAVYLCASSLRGQDPYGYTFGSGTRLTVV.

V gene TRBV30 combines with J gene TRBJ1-1; D ambiguous. This CDR3 has 15 residues. Germline loops: CDR1 GTSNPN, CDR2 SVGIG (reference sequence). V was trimmed by 4 bases and J by 4 bases, leaving 19 bases between them. The DNA of the CDR3 is TGTGCCTGGACGAGTGGTGTTAGGGAGACCACTGAAGCTTTCTTT. Translation: CAWTSGVRETTEAFF.

The chain couples TRBV3-1 (or the pseudogene TRBV3-2) to TRBJ2-2; the match to TRBD2 covers 7 bases. Trimming took 2 bases from V and 1 from J; bases not matched to a gene: 4. The germline CDR1 and CDR2 sequences are LGHDT and YNNKEL (reference sequence). CDR3 length equals 16 residues. CDR3 sequence reads: CASSQMSGMNTGELFF. The CDR3 region has the DNA TGTGCCAGCAGCCAAATGAGCGGGATGAACACCGGGGAGCTGTTTTTT.

This clone was recorded once. V gene TRBV5-5 combines with J gene TRBJ1-2; 8 nucleotides match TRBD1. Trimming took 4 bases from V and 6 from J; bases not matched to a gene: 5. The CDR3 is 13 residues long. The V gene's germline CDR1 is SGHKS and CDR2 YYEKEE (reference sequence). CDR3 coding DNA: TGTGCCAGCAGCCCAGGGGGCGCGGATGGCTACACCTTC. It specifies CASSPGGADGYTF. Full variable domain (outside the CDR3, taken from reference TRBV5-5 and TRBJ1-2): DAGVTQSPTHLIKTRGQQVTLRCSPISGHKSVSWYQQVLGQGPQFIFQYYEKEERGRGNFPDRFSARQFPNYSSELNVNALLLGDSALYLCASSPGGADGYTFGSGTRLTVV.

The chain has TRBV19 and TRBJ1-2; 9 bases agree with TRBD1. V lost 4 bases, J lost 4 bases, and 7 bases stayed unmatched. Germline CDR1 LNHDA, CDR2 SQIVND (reference sequence). This CDR3 has 15 amino acids. CDR3 residues: CASSKQGAWSYGYTF. DNA of the CDR3: TGTGCCAGTAGTAAACAGGGGGCATGGAGCTATGGCTACACCTTC.

This chain joins TRBV7-9 and TRBJ1-1; tentative D call: TRBD1 (5 bases). There are 15 residues in the CDR3. Between the trimmed V and J ends, which lost 3 bases and 1 base, there was a span of 12 bases. The germline CDR1 and CDR2 sequences are SEHNR and FQNEAQ (reference sequence). The CDR3 coding sequence is TGTGCCAGCAGCTTGCCCCGGGGGAGGAACACTGAAGCTTTCTTT. Translating it yields CASSLPRGRNTEAFF.

This clone was seen a few times. This chain links TRBV3-1 (or the pseudogene TRBV3-2) with TRBJ1-1; maybe TRBD1 (6 bases). The CDR3 length is 13 residues. V lost 1 base, J lost 11 bases, and 14 bases lay in between. Germline lookup yields CDR1 LGHDT and CDR2 YNNKEL (reference sequence). In DNA, the CDR3 is TGTGCCAGCAGCCAAGGGACAGCCCGAGGGGCTTTCTTT. Amino acids: CASSQGTARGAFF.

This clone was detected only once. This chain joins TRBV7-2 and TRBJ2-7; 8 bases line up with TRBD1. The V and J ends lost 5 bases and 5 bases, in that order; junction bases with no gene match: 11. This CDR3 region has 15 residues. Germline V gene sequence: CDR1 SGHTA, CDR2 FQGNSA. The CDR3 DNA is TGTGCCAGCAGCCGGGACAGGATATCCTCTAACGAGCAGTACTTC. Its translation is CASSRDRISSNEQYF.

The chain joins TRBV3-1 (or the pseudogene TRBV3-2) to TRBJ2-5; TRBD2 matches 8 bases. This CDR3 is built from 14 residues. CDR1 and CDR2 (germline): LGHDT, YNNKEL (reference sequence). Unmatched junction bases numbered 5, after V lost 7 bases and J lost 1 base. As DNA, the CDR3 is TGTGCCAGCACTCTGGCGGGGGGCCAAGAGACCCAGTACTTC. Encoded protein: CASTLAGGQETQYF.